These 23 T cell receptor beta chains were all obtained from the same sample, sequenced in a study of T cell repertoires in ileal Crohn's disease. Produced via immunoSEQ multiplex PCR; TCRdb's table is partial and in-frame only. The sample includes roughly 8,500 clones, 65% to 80% of them seen just once. Time point defined: neoterminal ileum biopsy at postoperative endoscopy, about 6 months after surgery. The sequencing input was ileal tissue. These receptors originate from an adult with Crohn's disease.

This chain joins TRBV10-1 and TRBJ2-5; possibly TRBD1 for D (6 bases). The J call is in doubt because the DNA end fits TRBJ2-7 better. The CDR3 is 16 amino acids. Germline CDR1 and CDR2: WNHNN and SYGVQD (reference sequence). CDR3 sequence: CASTQVTGSSSYEQYF. The CDR3 DNA reads as TGCGCCAGCACCCAGGTGACAGGCTCCAGCTCCTACGAGCAGTACTTC.

This rearrangement joins TRBV19 to TRBJ1-1; 7 bases agree with TRBD1. The CDR3 is made up of 13 amino acids. V lost 0 bases and J lost 8; bases outside the gene matches: 3. The germline gives CDR1 LNHDA, CDR2 SQIVND (reference sequence). The CDR3 reads CASSIDDRAEAFF. CDR3 DNA: TGTGCCAGTAGTATAGACGACAGGGCAGAAGCTTTCTTT.

The chain joins TRBV6-1 to TRBJ1-2, with D unresolved. CDR3 length: 15 amino acids. Germline V gene data show CDR1 as MNHNS and CDR2 as SASEGT. Deletions cut 4 bases from V and 3 bases from J, with 15 bases between. In DNA form, the CDR3 reads TGTGCCAGCAGTGTACTTGGACGGAGGGACTATGGCTACACCTTC. Translating gives CASSVLGRRDYGYTF.

The rearrangement uses TRBV25-1 and TRBJ2-4; D gene unclear. Deletions cut 8 bases from V and 0 bases from J, with 8 bases between. The CDR3 has 13 amino acids. CDR1 is MGHDK, CDR2 SYGVNS, per germline. The chain's CDR3 is CASLEEAKNIQYF. In nucleotides, the CDR3 is TGTGCCAGCTTAGAGGAAGCCAAAAACATTCAGTACTTC. The full variable domain, rest sourced from reference TRBV25-1 and TRBJ2-4, is EADIYQTPRYLVIGTGKKITLECSQTMGHDKMYWYQQDPGMELHLIHYSYGVNSTEKGDLSSESTVSRIRTEHFPLTLESARPSHTSQYLCASLEEAKNIQYFGAGTRLSVL.

This clone is termed medium-sized. The genes are TRBV4-2 and TRBJ2-3; 10 nucleotides match TRBD2. V lost 1 base and J lost 0; bases outside the gene matches: 4. Looked up from germline, CDR1 is LGHNA and CDR2 is YNFKEQ. CDR3 length: 17 residues. The CDR3 sequence: CASSQVTSGVSTDTQYF. For the CDR3, the DNA is TGTGCCAGCAGCCAAGTAACTAGCGGGGTTAGCACAGATACGCAGTATTTT.

The J gene is TRBJ2-2, the V gene TRBV7-2; maybe TRBD2 (6 bases). CDR3 size: 17 residues. Trimming cost V 5 bases and J 0 bases, with 16 bases left between them. Germline CDR1 is SGHTA and CDR2 is FQGNSA. This chain's CDR3 is CASSPAGRWANTGELFF. CDR3 sequence (DNA): TGTGCCAGCAGCCCAGCGGGCAGGTGGGCGAACACCGGGGAGCTGTTTTTT.

The chain is built from TRBV19 and TRBJ1-2; D gene uncertain. Germline V gene lookup returns CDR1 LNHDA and CDR2 SQIVND (reference sequence). V gave up 7 bases and J gave up 4 bases, with 10 bases separating them. The length of the CDR3 is 12 residues. The CDR3 reads CASTRGSYGYTF. As DNA, the CDR3 is TGTGCCAGTACCCGAGGCAGCTATGGCTACACCTTC.

This clone was observed a few times. The chain joins TRBV4-1 to TRBJ2-2, with D maybe TRBD2 (5 bases). V was trimmed by 4 bases and J by 5 bases, leaving 14 bases between them. The germline CDR1 and CDR2 sequences are MGHRA and YSYEKL. The CDR3 contains 15 residues. The CDR3 loop is CASSPQAVTTGELFF. The CDR3 DNA follows: TGCGCCAGCAGCCCACAAGCGGTAACGACCGGGGAGCTGTTTTTT.

As DNA, the CDR3 is TGTGCCAGCAGCCCGACATCCCTTCCGGCTTTCTTT. The encoded protein is CASSPTSLPAFF. This chain connects TRBV7-9 to TRBJ1-1; D is uncertain. Germline V gene sequence: CDR1 SEHNR, CDR2 FQNEAQ (reference sequence). The CDR3 spans 12 residues. V lost 5 bases, J lost 11 bases, and 15 bases lay in between.

This clone was found once. This chain connects TRBV9 to TRBJ2-3, with 14 positions matching TRBD2. Germline lookup yields CDR1 SGDLS and CDR2 YYNGEE. V was pared by 3 bases and J by 5 bases, with 8 bases of the junction left unmatched. The CDR3 totals 17 residues. Here the CDR3 DNA reads TGTGCCAGCAGCGCGGGACTAGCGGGAGTGGGGCAAGATACGCAGTATTTT. Its translation is CASSAGLAGVGQDTQYF.

The chain joins TRBV9 to TRBJ1-5; perhaps TRBD1 as D (5 bases). Trimming took off 0 bases at V and 6 bases at J, with 13 bases between the two ends. Germline V CDR1 and CDR2: SGDLS, YYNGEE. The CDR3 runs 15 residues. DNA for the CDR3: TGTGCCAGCAGCGTAGGAAGGGGTGAGAGTCAGCCCCAGCATTTT. Protein sequence: CASSVGRGESQPQHF.

This clone appeared a few times. The CDR3 nucleotides read TGTGCCACCAGCTCAGAGGGGGTTCAGGGGATTCCCTACGAGCAGTACTTC. It specifies CATSSEGVQGIPYEQYF. The V and J genes are TRBV15 and TRBJ2-7, with D perhaps matching TRBD1 (6 bases). From germline, CDR1 is LNHNV and CDR2 YYDKDF (reference sequence). CDR3 size: 17 residues. Trimming shortened V by 5 bases and J by 2 bases, and 22 bases separated the two germline ends.

In its sample, this clone is medium-sized. For the CDR3, the DNA is TGTGCCAGCAGCGTAGACCCAGCCGGGGTTGATGGCTACACCTTC. This codes for CASSVDPAGVDGYTF. The gene calls are TRBV9 and TRBJ1-2; D gene ambiguous. This CDR3 region has 15 residues. The germline V gene has CDR1 SGDLS and CDR2 YYNGEE. Trimming stripped 0 bases from V and 6 bases from J, with 15 bases between.

This clone was observed a few times. V and J are TRBV27 and TRBJ2-2; 13 nucleotides agree with TRBD2. V was clipped by 8 bases and J by 4 bases; unmatched bases: 7. Germline CDR1 reads MNHEY; CDR2 reads SMNVEV (reference sequence). The CDR3 totals 16 residues. The CDR3 reads CASGLAGAFLTGELFF. CDR3 in DNA: TGTGCCAGCGGACTAGCGGGGGCCTTTCTCACCGGGGAGCTGTTTTTT.

Written as DNA, the CDR3 is TGTGCCAGCAGCTTGGGACTACAGGGCTATGGCTACACCTTC. The encoded protein is CASSLGLQGYGYTF. The chain recombines TRBV11-2 with TRBJ1-2, with D possibly TRBD1 on 6 matching bases. V lost 3 bases to trimming and J lost 4 bases, with 12 bases between them. There are 14 residues in the CDR3. Per the germline V gene, CDR1 is SGHAT and CDR2 is FQNNGV.

This CDR3 is CSGLAGGPGAEQFF. DNA of the CDR3: TGCAGCGGCCTAGCGGGAGGGCCTGGAGCTGAGCAGTTCTTC. The rearrangement uses TRBV29-1 and TRBJ2-1; 12 bases match TRBD2. In germline, CDR1 is SQVTM, CDR2 ANQGSEA. V shed 7 bases and J 9 bases; nucleotides not matched to a gene: 10. The CDR3 is 14 amino acids.

This clone was seen once. CDR3 DNA sequence: TGTGCCAGCAGCCTTTACCAAGAGACCCAGTACTTC. Its translation is CASSLYQETQYF. The chain is built from TRBV7-9 and TRBJ2-5; D gene uncertain. The germline V gene encodes CDR1 SEHNR and CDR2 FQNEAQ (reference sequence). This CDR3 comprises 12 residues. Trimming left V 5 bases short and J 0 bases short, with 4 bases between.

The chain couples TRBV9 to TRBJ1-2, with D maybe TRBD1 (5 bases). The CDR3 has 14 amino acids. In germline, CDR1 is SGDLS, CDR2 YYNGEE. The V end was cut by 4 bases, the J end by 4 bases, with 14 bases between. The CDR3 protein is CASSFLGQFYGYTF. CDR3 sequence (DNA): TGTGCCAGCAGCTTTTTAGGACAATTCTATGGCTACACCTTC.

The gene calls are TRBV2 and TRBJ2-2; D may be TRBD2 (5 bases). The germline V gene encodes CDR1 SNHLY and CDR2 FYNNEI. The CDR3 totals 15 residues. The V end lost 0 bases, the J end lost 2 bases, and 7 bases lay between the germline ends. The CDR3 reads CASSEASANTGELFF. CDR3 nucleotides: TGTGCCAGCAGTGAAGCTAGCGCAAACACCGGGGAGCTGTTTTTT.

V gene TRBV9 combines with J gene TRBJ2-2, with D maybe TRBD2 (6 bases). The CDR3 is 13 residues long. V was clipped by 0 bases and J by 8 bases, with 8 bases between them. Germline V CDR1 and CDR2: SGDLS, YYNGEE. As DNA, the CDR3 is TGTGCCAGCAGCGTAGCTGCGGGGGGGGAGCTGTTTTTT. Protein: CASSVAAGGELFF.

The V and J genes are TRBV11-2 and TRBJ1-6; D is possibly TRBD1 (5 bases). This CDR3 is built from 17 residues. The V and J ends lost 5 bases and 2 bases respectively, with 16 bases between them. Per the germline V gene, CDR1 is SGHAT and CDR2 is FQNNGV. This CDR3 reads CASSPGAGHPYNSPLHF. CDR3 nucleotides: TGTGCCAGCAGCCCAGGCGCCGGACACCCCTATAATTCACCCCTCCACTTT.

The rearrangement links TRBV6-4 to TRBJ2-2; 13 bases align to TRBD2. Germline CDR1 MRHNA, CDR2 SNTAGT. V lost 0 bases to trimming and J lost 3 bases; unmatched junction nucleotides: 1. The CDR3 runs 17 residues. The CDR3 region is CASSDSGTSGDTGELFF. The CDR3 DNA sequence: TGTGCCAGCAGTGACTCCGGGACTAGCGGGGACACCGGGGAGCTGTTTTTT.

The count of this clone is one. The chain joins TRBV11-2 to TRBJ2-1, with no clear D. Between the trimmed V and J ends, which lost 4 bases and 7 bases, there was a span of 11 bases. CDR3 length: 13 residues. CDR1 and CDR2 (germline): SGHAT, FQNNGV. The CDR3 spells CASSSGISNEQFF. The CDR3 nucleotides read TGTGCCAGCAGCTCAGGTATTTCGAATGAGCAGTTCTTC.